The 20 T cell receptor beta chains below were found in one sample sequenced in a study of T-cell memory formation after mild COVID-19 (dated by TCRdb to 2020 to 2023). Libraries came from 5' RACE. TCRdb lists the instrument as Illumina NovaSeq 6000. TCRdb reran the public reads through fastp at Q25 and MiXCR, keeping productive beta chains. Rows with a matching CDR3 protein are joined into one entry that keeps the most common DNA and genes. For this sample the table gives some 450,000 distinct CDR3 sequences, of which over 15% were detected only once. The ten most abundant clones make up under 25% of the sample. The sequenced material came from PBMCs or a T cell subset sorted from them (not recorded which). The receptors were sampled from a man between 18 and 35 years old who had mild COVID-19 (a few samples of this study predate the infection). The sample titles of this study are shuffled in the database, so cell type and time point are left out; the donor was told from shared clones.

The chain joins TRBV24-1 to TRBJ2-3, with D maybe TRBD1 (6 bases). This CDR3 region has 16 residues. The ends were cut back, 2 bases at V and 2 bases at J, with 13 bases in the middle. The germline gives CDR1 KGHDR, CDR2 SFDVKD. This CDR3 reads CATSDSQGRPTDTQYF. In nucleotides, the CDR3 is TGTGCCACCAGTGATTCCCAGGGGCGACCCACAGATACGCAGTATTTT.

About this clonotype itself: Mismatch with germline at one junction end may stem from a read error. The V gene is TRBV7-7, the J gene TRBJ1-4; 8 bases map to TRBD1. In germline, CDR1 is SSHAT, CDR2 FNYEAQ (reference sequence). CDR3 length equals 17 residues. CDR3 sequence (DNA): TGTGCTAGCAGCTTGACAGGGGATTCTGCAACTAATGAAAAACTGTTTTTT. This sequence encodes CASSLTGDSATNEKLFF.

V gene TRBV10-3 combines with J gene TRBJ1-1, with 7 bases identical to TRBD1. The CDR3 is 14 amino acids. V lost 2 bases, J lost 8 bases, and 8 bases stayed unmatched. Germline V gene data show CDR1 as ENHRY and CDR2 as SYGVKD. The CDR3 reads CAISERPRDSEAFF. CDR3 DNA sequence: TGTGCCATCAGTGAGCGGCCCAGGGACAGCGAAGCTTTCTTT.

This clonotype appeared a few times. V usage is TRBV6-2 or TRBV6-3 and J usage is TRBJ1-2, with D maybe TRBD1 (5 bases). Between the trimmed V and J ends, which lost 5 bases and 1 base, there was a span of 20 bases. This CDR3 comprises 17 residues. Germline V gene data show CDR1 as MNHEY and CDR2 as SVGEGT. The CDR3 is CASSGPSRVSSNYGYTF. The CDR3 DNA follows: TGTGCCAGCAGTGGGCCAAGCAGGGTGTCGAGTAACTATGGCTACACCTTC.

This clonotype was found once. This chain joins TRBV4-1 and TRBJ1-2; D call uncertain. The CDR3 loop spans 15 amino acids. The germline V gene has CDR1 MGHRA and CDR2 YSYEKL. V was trimmed by 0 bases and J by 8 bases, leaving 16 bases between them. The CDR3 protein is CASSQDLGKLEGYTF. As DNA, the CDR3 is TGCGCCAGCAGCCAAGACCTGGGAAAGCTTGAAGGCTACACCTTC.

There are a few counts of this clonotype. The gene calls are TRBV12-3 or TRBV12-4 and TRBJ2-6; D remains unclear. Trimming removed 3 bases from V and 2 bases from J, with 2 bases in between. The CDR3 is 13 amino acids. The chain's CDR3 is CASSFAGANVLTF. The CDR3 DNA reads TGTGCCAGCAGTTTTGCTGGGGCCAACGTCCTGACTTTC.

The chain links TRBV4-2 to TRBJ1-4; 9 positions match TRBD1. Trimming took 1 base from V and 6 from J; bases not matched to a gene: 0. The length of the CDR3 is 14 residues. Germline CDR1 reads LGHNA; CDR2 reads YNFKEQ. The CDR3 DNA reads as TGTGCCAGCAGCCAAGGGGACAGGGATGAAAAACTGTTTTTT. Its protein is CASSQGDRDEKLFF.

The chain uses TRBV7-8 and TRBJ1-6, with D perhaps TRBD1 (5 bases). V dropped 3 bases and J dropped 14 bases, with 17 bases sitting between them. Germline lookup yields CDR1 SGHVS and CDR2 FQNEAQ. There are 14 residues in the CDR3. The CDR3 bases are TGTGCCAGCAGCTTTGGTCCAAGTGAGGGGACCCTCCACTTT. It translates to CASSFGPSEGTLHF.

The genes are TRBV20-1 and TRBJ2-3; D is uncertain. The germline CDR1 and CDR2 sequences are DFQATT and SNEGSKA (reference sequence). The CDR3 loop spans 14 amino acids. V was shortened by 0 bases and J by 1 base, with 8 bases between the two germline ends. CDR3 in amino acids: CSARDRTGTDTQYF. In DNA, the CDR3 is TGCAGTGCTAGAGACCGGACGGGCACAGATACGCAGTATTTT.

J is TRBJ2-5 and V is TRBV5-1; 7 nucleotides agree with TRBD1. The CDR3 totals 14 residues. CDR1 and CDR2 from the germline V gene are SGHRS and YFSETQ. With V trimmed by 0 bases and J by 3 bases, 2 bases remained unmatched. The CDR3 DNA follows: TGCGCCAGCAGCTTGGAGGGACAGAAAGAGACCCAGTACTTC. Protein product: CASSLEGQKETQYF. The variable domain in full, with the rest retrieved from reference TRBV5-1 and TRBJ2-5, is KAGVTQTPRYLIKTRGQQVTLSCSPISGHRSVSWYQQTPGQGLQFLFEYFSETQRNKGNFPGRFSGRQFSNSRSEMNVSTLELGDSALYLCASSLEGQKETQYFGPGTRLLVL.

This clonotype was seen a handful of times. The genes are TRBV27 and TRBJ2-4, with D tentatively TRBD1 (6 bases). Germline V gene data show CDR1 as MNHEY and CDR2 as SMNVEV (reference sequence). The germline V and J ends were trimmed by 5 bases and 9 bases, with 14 bases remaining between them. This CDR3 comprises 13 residues. DNA of the CDR3: TGTGCCAGCAGTAGACAGTCCAGGGGCATTCAGTACTTC. This gives the protein CASSRQSRGIQYF.

The rearrangement links TRBV18 to TRBJ1-5; TRBD1 is a possible D gene (5 bases). The V end lost 8 bases, the J end lost 3 bases, and 17 bases lay between the germline ends. The CDR3 contains 15 residues. The germline CDR1 and CDR2 sequences are KGHSH and LQKENI. DNA of the CDR3: TGTGCCAGCACCCGGGACCCTAACCCCAATCAGCCCCAGCATTTT. Translated, it gives CASTRDPNPNQPQHF.

The chain carries TRBV7-2 and TRBJ2-1; TRBD2 matches at 9 bases. The germline V gene encodes CDR1 SGHTA and CDR2 FQGNSA. J gave up 0 bases and V 1 base, and 10 bases lay outside the gene matches. CDR3 length equals 19 residues. The CDR3 sequence: CASSLVGGGERSSYNEQFF. DNA of the CDR3: TGTGCCAGCAGCTTAGTTGGCGGGGGGGAAAGGAGCTCCTACAATGAGCAGTTCTTC.

The chain links TRBV7-8 to TRBJ2-5, with D maybe TRBD1 (5 bases). This CDR3 contains 15 residues. CDR1 and CDR2 (germline): SGHVS, FQNEAQ. V lost 5 bases, J lost 5 bases, and 18 bases lay in between. CDR3 amino acids: CASSRDRAMRETQYF. DNA for the CDR3: TGTGCCAGCAGCCGTGACAGAGCCATGAGGGAGACCCAGTACTTC.

The chain is built from TRBV5-1 and TRBJ1-1; tentative D call: TRBD1 (5 bases). V was cut by 0 bases and J by 4 bases, with 13 bases left in between. The CDR3 is 15 residues long. Germline assignment: CDR1 SGHRS and CDR2 YFSETQ. CDR3 residues: CASSLGGSVSTEAFF. The DNA for the CDR3 is TGCGCCAGCAGCTTGGGGGGGAGTGTGAGCACTGAAGCTTTCTTT.

This sequence joins TRBV7-6 and TRBJ2-1; 8 positions match TRBD1. This CDR3 is built from 12 residues. V lost 1 base and J lost 12; bases outside the gene matches: 2. Germline loops: CDR1 SGHVS, CDR2 FNYEAQ. The CDR3 region is CASSLGGTGQFF. Here the CDR3 DNA reads TGTGCCAGCAGCTTAGGAGGGACAGGGCAGTTCTTC.

This clonotype was found a few times. The chain carries TRBV5-1 and TRBJ2-2; D gene unclear. CDR1 is SGHRS, CDR2 YFSETQ, per germline. The CDR3 consists of 14 residues. V was clipped by 0 bases and J by 3 bases, with 6 bases between them. In DNA form, the CDR3 reads TGCGCCAGCAGCTTGGTCCCAGACACCGGGGAGCTGTTTTTT. Translated, it gives CASSLVPDTGELFF.

The chain links TRBV11-1 to TRBJ2-3; D is perhaps TRBD2 (5 bases). The CDR3 sequence is 16 residues long. Per the germline V gene, CDR1 is SGHAT and CDR2 is FQDESV (reference sequence). V was pared by 1 base and J by 2 bases, with 13 bases between. The CDR3 bases are TGTGCCAGCAGCTTAGAAACGAGCGGCCTCACAGATACGCAGTATTTT. Its translation: CASSLETSGLTDTQYF.

This clonotype has only a few counts. V usage is TRBV20-1 and J usage is TRBJ1-4, with no clear D. Germline V gene sequence: CDR1 DFQATT, CDR2 SNEGSKA (reference sequence). The CDR3 has 11 residues. The germline V and J ends were trimmed by 3 bases and 6 bases, with 5 bases remaining between them. In nucleotides, the CDR3 is TGCAGTGCTAGTAAAGATGAAAAACTGTTTTTT. It is translated as CSASKDEKLFF.

In DNA, the CDR3 is TGTGCCATCAGGCCGGGACAGGGGGGCAGTGAGCAGTTCTTC. Encoded protein: CAIRPGQGGSEQFF. The chain has TRBV10-3 and TRBJ2-1; TRBD1 matches 11 bases. V shed 6 bases and J 9 bases; nucleotides not matched to a gene: 7. Germline values: CDR1 ENHRY, CDR2 SYGVKD. CDR3 length equals 14 residues.